This is a list of T cell receptor beta chains from one sample in a study of CD8+ T cells in alopecia areata. Some clones are missing from TCRdb's copy, which holds only in-frame ones; the method was immunoSEQ multiplex PCR. The sample contains 200,000 or so clones, under 40% of which appear only once. The sample consisted of CD4+ T cells sorted from blood, taken at approximately week 31, from a patient treated with tofacitinib. These TCRs come from a human donor with alopecia areata. Each CDR3 is given without its conserved first and last residue.

j_call v_call cdr3_aa
TRBJ1-2 TRBV21-1 ASLKGRGGDYGYT
TRBJ2-1 TRBV7-9 ASSSHAGTSPVEQF
TRBJ1-2 TRBV5-1 ASSLAPEGGYT
TRBJ2-7 TRBV5-1 ASSRDRDTYEQY
TRBJ2-6 TRBV9 ASSGGFGEIGANVLT
TRBJ2-1 TRBV25-1 ASSGPGYNEQF
TRBJ1-2 TRBV15 ATSGEAGFGYT
TRBJ2-7 TRBV9 ASSVSDRYEQY
TRBJ2-1 TRBV14 ASSWGSLREQF
TRBJ1-2 TRBV5-6 ASSLAGWDWDGYT
TRBJ2-7 TRBV6-6 ASSYRGSYEQY
TRBJ2-1 TRBV19 ASKRSTSGSSVNEQF
TRBJ2-1 TRBV6-1 ASVAGGLVNEQF
TRBJ1-5 TRBV30 AWSGPTLNQPQH
TRBJ2-3 TRBV2 ASSELGDTQY
TRBJ1-3 TRBV30 ASARQGGNTIY
TRBJ2-2 TRBV19 ASSLDRATGELF
TRBJ2-7 TRBV5-6 ASSRGQGSYEQY
TRBJ2-1 TRBV7-7 ASSHRGLGNEQF
TRBJ2-7 TRBV25-1 ASGASPPYEQY
TRBJ1-1 TRBV30 AWRSTVNTEAF
TRBJ1-6 TRBV5-1 ASSLDVSYNSPLH
TRBJ2-6 TRBV18 ASSPLDHSPSGANVLT
TRBJ2-6 TRBV5-1 ASSPGADGANVLT
TRBJ1-5 TRBV5-6 ASSLASVRGRVRNQPQH
TRBJ1-2 TRBV15 ATSRDGRGKYGYT
TRBJ1-4 TRBV27 ASSLYRVPEEKLF
TRBJ2-7 TRBV7-2 ASSLGQGADEQY
TRBJ2-7 TRBV30 AWSPTSGGTYEQY
TRBJ1-2 TRBV27 ASSLFRDTGYT
TRBJ2-7 TRBV6-6 ASSPKY
TRBJ1-2 TRBV29-1 SVAVGQGVVAGYT
TRBJ2-3 TRBV7-2 ASSPRLAGVTDTQY
TRBJ1-2 TRBV2 ASSGTELPYGYT
TRBJ2-2 TRBV18 ASSPESVGELF
TRBJ2-3 TRBV20-1 SATGVDTQY
TRBJ2-3 TRBV5-5 ASSFTTAKWY
TRBJ1-2 TRBV29-1 SVDGSYSNYGYT
TRBJ1-1 TRBV6-5 ASSRQGGDTEAF
TRBJ2-6 TRBV4-2 ASSQRTGRNGANVLT
TRBJ2-5 TRBV5-4 ASSADPGGSETQY
TRBJ1-6 TRBV6-1 AGQGSYNSPLH
TRBJ2-2 TRBV30 AWSVQLFNTGELF
TRBJ2-2 TRBV4-1 ASSQGRGTRPTGELF
TRBJ2-6 TRBV30 ALTFGQGAGANVLT
TRBJ1-2 TRBV9 ASSDPLGRGAGYT
TRBJ2-7 TRBV5-1 ASSPMGSHEQY
TRBJ2-3 TRBV7-6 ASSRSGGATDTQY
TRBJ1-4 TRBV27 ASSSTAGGPNEKLF
TRBJ2-1 TRBV9 ASSGGLYNEQF
TRBJ1-4 TRBV10-3 AISREANEKLF
TRBJ1-4 TRBV29-1 SGTGTGFEKLF
TRBJ1-5 TRBV6-5 ASSPVGEGGQPQH
TRBJ2-2 TRBV4-2 ASSQVATWNTGELF